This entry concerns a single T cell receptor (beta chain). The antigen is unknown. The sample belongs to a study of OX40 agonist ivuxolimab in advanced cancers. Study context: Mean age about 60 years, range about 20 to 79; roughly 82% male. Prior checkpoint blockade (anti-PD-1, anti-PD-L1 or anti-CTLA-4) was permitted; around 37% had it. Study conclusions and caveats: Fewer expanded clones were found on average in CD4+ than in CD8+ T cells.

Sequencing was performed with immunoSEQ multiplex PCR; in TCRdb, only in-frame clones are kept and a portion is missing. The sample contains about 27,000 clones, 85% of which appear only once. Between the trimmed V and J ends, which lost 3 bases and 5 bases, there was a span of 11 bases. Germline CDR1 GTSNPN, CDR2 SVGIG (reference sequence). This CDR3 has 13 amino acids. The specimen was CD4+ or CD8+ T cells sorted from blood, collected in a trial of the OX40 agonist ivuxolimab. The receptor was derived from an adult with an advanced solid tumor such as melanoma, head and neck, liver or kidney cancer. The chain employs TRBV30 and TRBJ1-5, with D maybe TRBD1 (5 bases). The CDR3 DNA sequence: TGTGCCTGGAGCGGTCGGGGGGATCAGCCCCAGCATTTT. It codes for CAWSGRGDQPQHF.